This TCR beta chain originates from a study of OX40 agonist ivuxolimab in advanced cancers. Study results and caveats: Antigen specificity was not determined for the expanded peripheral T cells. Some of the lowest clonal expansion was seen in partial responders at 0.1-3.0 mg/kg.

With 4 bases removed from V and 3 bases from J, the gap between germline ends came to 11 bases. Germline loops: CDR1 SNHLY, CDR2 FYNNEI. This CDR3 is built from 14 residues. Remarks on this clone: Its antigen is unidentified. The sample holds other DNA sequences that translate to the same CDR3.

TCRdb's copy holds only in-frame clones and misses some; the assay was immunoSEQ multiplex PCR. The data show 40,000 to 55,000 clones, about 90% seen once. The clonotype originates from an adult with an advanced solid tumor such as melanoma, head and neck, liver or kidney cancer. The sample was CD4+ or CD8+ T cells sorted from blood, taken in a trial of the OX40 agonist ivuxolimab. This chain links TRBV2 with TRBJ2-3; possibly TRBD2 for D (5 bases). CDR3 region: CASSGTRSTDTQYF. The CDR3 DNA sequence: TGTGCCAGCAGTGGAACTAGAAGTACAGATACGCAGTATTTT. The full variable domain, completed using reference TRBV2 and TRBJ2-3, is EPEVTQTPSHQVTQMGQEVILRCVPISNHLYFYWYRQILGQKVEFLVSFYNNEISEKSEIFDDQFSVERPDGSNFTLKIRSTKLEDSAMYFCASSGTRSTDTQYFGPGTRLTVL.